At least ten counts were recorded for the clone carrying this T cell receptor beta chain. The antigen is not known. Using genomic DNA as the template, TCR beta VDJ and CDR3 profiling was carried out. TCRdb re-called the reads with MiXCR, one entry per CDR3 protein. The data hold some 190,000 distinct CDR3 sequences, with less than 55% observed a single time. This entry belongs to a study of CD8+CD57+ T cells in acquired aplastic anemia. Study-wide background: Mean yield of DNA from sorted CD4+ and CD8+ cells was 3 to 3.5 ug. Healthy donor CD4+ samples were sequenced to a depth that averaged roughly 10 million reads.

V was clipped by 3 bases and J by 6 bases; unmatched bases: 5. The CDR3 covers 14 residues. Findings and caveats of the study: Both patients and controls carried the same twenty-nine CD8+ CDR3 sequences.

The genes are TRBV12-3 or TRBV12-4 and TRBJ2-3; TRBD2 aligns across 8 bases. Sequenced sample: sorted CD4+, CD8+, or CD8+CD57+ T cells (not recorded which) from PBMCs. The source is a human donor in good health. DNA of the CDR3: TGTGCCAGCAGTTTTTATAGCGGGATTGATACGCAGTATTTT. Translation: CASSFYSGIDTQYF.